Listed below are T cell receptor beta chains from one sample, sequenced in a study of blood T cell repertoires in COVID-19. Clones were sequenced by immunoSEQ multiplex PCR, and TCRdb holds only the in-frame ones, with some missing. The profile shows roughly 150,000 clones, approximately 83% of them singletons. The sample taken for sequencing was peripheral blood. Receptors originate from a woman of 80 years or more with acute or convalescent COVID-19. Each CDR3 is given with its conserved first and last residue. The order of the fields is D gene, J gene, V gene, clone size, CDR3 length, CDR3 protein. D genes are given only for firm matches. Clone sizes are given selectively: once, few, many, or a class where the clone is expanded.

>NA|TRBJ1-1|TRBV25-1|NA|12
CASSEFGDEAFF
>TRBD2|TRBJ2-1|TRBV10-2|NA|14
CATRLAGGVDEQFF
>TRBD1|TRBJ2-7|TRBV5-1|once|16
CASSKSQGTATYEQYF
>NA|TRBJ1-3|TRBV6-5|NA|14
CASRPGQSGNTIYF
>NA|TRBJ1-6|TRBV6-5|NA|16
CASSYSAGNMDSPLHF
>TRBD1|TRBJ2-7|TRBV24-1|NA|15
CATSDPGTGGYEQYF
>TRBD1|TRBJ1-4|TRBV19|NA|13
CASAGTGNEKLFF
>NA|TRBJ1-4|TRBV6-5|NA|14
CASSSERYNEKLFF
>NA|TRBJ1-6|TRBV7-3|once|14
CASSLGVTNSPLHF
>TRBD2|TRBJ2-1|TRBV4-1|once|17
CASSQDMERGAYNEQFF
>TRBD1|TRBJ1-1|TRBV6-5|once|13
CASRTGSWLAAFF
>TRBD1|TRBJ2-2|TRBV5-4|NA|17
CASSRPSGQGASGELFF
>NA|TRBJ1-2|TRBV7-9|NA|15
CASSLIAGAGYGYTF
>NA|TRBJ1-3|TRBV7-2|once|17
CASSRRAPTAVGNTIYF
>TRBD1|TRBJ1-1|TRBV7-2|NA|14
CASSSNRGGTEAFF
>TRBD2|TRBJ2-2|TRBV5-1|NA|16
CASSLVAGAVTGELFF
>NA|TRBJ1-2|TRBV30|once|12
CACTTGTYGYTF
>TRBD1|TRBJ1-1|TRBV7-8|few|15
CASIRPGQGEGKAFF
>NA|TRBJ1-2|TRBV5-6|NA|13
CASNPGGVNGYTF
>TRBD2|TRBJ2-5|TRBV19|NA|17
CASSIGGLAGIQETQYF
>TRBD1|TRBJ2-2|TRBV27|NA|14
CASKTGTNTGELFF
>NA|TRBJ1-5|TRBV2|NA|13
CASARGLSQPQHF
>NA|TRBJ2-4|TRBV24-1|NA|13
CATRRTGENIQYF
>TRBD1|TRBJ2-2|TRBV11-1|NA|14
CASSSRQGTGELFF
>TRBD1|TRBJ1-3|TRBV30|NA|13
CAWGRRGLDTIYF
>NA|TRBJ2-7|TRBV28|NA|13
CASSPTATYEQYF
>NA|TRBJ1-2|TRBV4-2|NA|13
CASSQELGSGYTF
>NA|TRBJ2-3|TRBV25-1|NA|14
CASSVRTEADTQYF
>NA|TRBJ2-1|TRBV19|once|15
CASSINRGGYNEQFF
>TRBD1|TRBJ1-2|TRBV19|NA|14
CASSLRQGSYGYTF
>NA|TRBJ1-3|TRBV11-2|NA|17
CASSRPTDGHSGNTIYF
>NA|TRBJ2-2|TRBV7-2|once|16
CASNSGGRQSAEELFF
>NA|TRBJ1-6|TRBV18|NA|16
CASSPLRARGDSPLHF
>NA|TRBJ2-1|TRBV14|NA|15
CASSQISSSYNEQFF
>NA|TRBJ1-1|TRBV5-6|NA|15
CASRTTGGANTEAFF
>NA|TRBJ2-3|TRBV7-9|NA|15
CASSFGQGGTDTQYF
>TRBD2|TRBJ2-5|TRBV7-2|NA|16
CASSFRGLAGKETQYF
>NA|TRBJ1-6|TRBV28|NA|16
CASSLSWASYNSPLHF
>NA|TRBJ2-3|TRBV5-1|NA|15
CASRLFGEGTDTQYF
>NA|TRBJ2-2|TRBV10-3|NA|13
CAISASDTGELFF
>TRBD1|TRBJ1-2|TRBV5-4|NA|13
CASSFRDRVSYTF
>TRBD2|TRBJ2-1|TRBV3-1/TRBV3-2|NA|13
CASSQEASGRQFF
>TRBD1|TRBJ2-5|TRBV19|NA|13
CASSVRGQETQYF
>NA|TRBJ2-1|TRBV27|NA|12
CASSSDSSQQFF
>TRBD1|TRBJ1-2|TRBV30|NA|11
CALDRGYGYTF
>NA|TRBJ1-4|TRBV28|NA|12
CASSSISRGLFF
>NA|TRBJ1-5|TRBV28|NA|16
CASSLATGDLNQPQHF
>NA|TRBJ1-2|TRBV12-3/TRBV12-4|NA|11
CASSLRAGRTF
>TRBD2|TRBJ2-1|TRBV6-1|NA|19
CASSERVGGLAATYNEQFF
>NA|TRBJ2-5|TRBV7-2|NA|17
CASSSRDPQARQETQYF